This entry lists 23 T cell receptor beta chains sequenced from one sample in a study of blood T cell repertoires in COVID-19. Only in-frame clones appear in the TCRdb table, and some are missing; sequencing was by immunoSEQ multiplex PCR. The data show over 200,000 clones, around 85% seen once. The sequencing sample was made of PBMCs or T cells enriched from blood (not recorded which). The receptors here all came from a woman aged 45-65 years in a cohort exposed to, infected with or recovered from COVID-19 (not recorded which).

This chain's CDR3 is CASSLNRGNSYGYTF. Here the CDR3 DNA reads TGTGCCAGCAGCCTAAACAGGGGGAACTCCTATGGCTACACCTTC. The V call is TRBV3-1 (or the pseudogene TRBV3-2), the J call TRBJ1-2; 8 positions match TRBD1. CDR1 and CDR2 from the germline V gene are LGHDT and YNNKEL (reference sequence). The CDR3 runs to 15 residues. V was clipped by 4 bases and J by 4 bases; unmatched bases: 8.

This clone was seen a single time. This sequence joins TRBV7-9 and TRBJ2-7, with D possibly being TRBD1 (6 bases). This CDR3 comprises 18 residues. V lost 5 bases to trimming and J lost 0 bases, with 23 bases between them. Germline lookup yields CDR1 SEHNR and CDR2 FQNEAQ (reference sequence). In nucleotides, the CDR3 is TGTGCCAGCAGCCCCGTTTTAGGGGGAGTGGGTAGCTCCTACGAGCAGTACTTC. Translating it yields CASSPVLGGVGSSYEQYF. Looking up the rest from reference TRBV7-9 and TRBJ2-7 gives the full variable domain: DTGVSQNPRHKITKRGQNVTFRCDPISEHNRLYWYRQTLGQGPEFLTYFQNEAQLEKSRLLSDRFSAERPKGSFSTLEIQRTEQGDSAMYLCASSPVLGGVGSSYEQYFGPGTRLTVT.

This chain joins TRBV3-1 (or the pseudogene TRBV3-2) and TRBJ2-6; D unclear. V lost 4 bases to trimming and J lost 0 bases, with 7 bases between them. Germline CDR1 and CDR2: LGHDT and YNNKEL (reference sequence). The length of the CDR3 is 15 residues. The CDR3 loop is CASSPPFSGANVLTF. CDR3 coding DNA: TGTGCCAGCAGCCCTCCTTTCTCTGGGGCCAACGTCCTGACTTTC.

The chain uses TRBV3-1 (or the pseudogene TRBV3-2) and TRBJ2-3; 10 bases fit TRBD2. Germline assignment: CDR1 LGHDT and CDR2 YNNKEL (reference sequence). V lost 4 bases to trimming and J lost 2 bases; unmatched junction nucleotides: 9. The CDR3 has 17 amino acids. The CDR3 protein is CASSRLASGGYTDTQYF. Written as DNA, the CDR3 is TGTGCCAGCAGCCGATTAGCTAGCGGGGGATACACAGATACGCAGTATTTT.

The chain employs TRBV28 and TRBJ1-1; D perhaps matches TRBD1 (6 bases). V dropped 3 bases and J dropped 4 bases, with 12 bases sitting between them. The CDR3 has 14 amino acids. Germline-derived CDR1 and CDR2 are MDHEN and SYDVKM. CDR3 region: CASSFTTGFTEAFF. The CDR3 nucleotides are TGTGCCAGCAGTTTTACGACAGGTTTCACTGAAGCTTTCTTT.

The rearrangement uses TRBV27 and TRBJ1-1, with 7 bases fitting TRBD1. V shed 10 bases and J 4 bases; nucleotides not matched to a gene: 9. The CDR3 is made up of 13 amino acids. The germline V gene has CDR1 MNHEY and CDR2 SMNVEV (reference sequence). The CDR3 region is CATRRGLSTEAFF. CDR3 DNA sequence: TGTGCCACCCGGAGGGGGCTCAGCACTGAAGCTTTCTTT.

The rearrangement joins TRBV6-2 or TRBV6-3 to TRBJ1-5; D remains unclear. Germline-derived CDR1 and CDR2 are MNHEY and SVGEGT. The V and J ends lost 0 bases and 6 bases respectively, with 15 bases between them. CDR3 length: 16 amino acids. The CDR3 region has the DNA TGTGCCAGCAGTTACTCGGGGAGGACGGCTGTTCAGCCCCAGCATTTT. Translating gives CASSYSGRTAVQPQHF.

The rearrangement links TRBV2 to TRBJ2-7; 7 bases fit TRBD1. CDR1 SNHLY and CDR2 FYNNEI come from the germline V gene. This CDR3 comprises 15 residues. The V and J ends lost 7 bases and 4 bases, in that order; junction bases with no gene match: 13. CDR3 sequence reads: CASNLGGAGRYEQYF. The DNA for the CDR3 is TGTGCCAGCAACCTAGGGGGCGCCGGACGTTACGAGCAGTACTTC. The variable domain in full, completed from reference TRBV2 and TRBJ2-7, reads EPEVTQTPSHQVTQMGQEVILRCVPISNHLYFYWYRQILGQKVEFLVSFYNNEISEKSEIFDDQFSVERPDGSNFTLKIRSTKLEDSAMYFCASNLGGAGRYEQYFGPGTRLTVT.

This clone was recorded only once. V is TRBV5-6 and J is TRBJ1-5, with a weak D call TRBD1 (5 bases). The CDR3 is 13 amino acids. V was shortened by 2 bases and J by 7 bases, with 10 bases between the two germline ends. Per germline, CDR1 SGHDT and CDR2 YYEEEE. Here the CDR3 reads CASSFSGIQPQHF. DNA of the CDR3: TGTGCCAGCAGCTTCTCAGGGATCCAGCCCCAGCATTTT. The whole variable domain, remainder taken from reference TRBV5-6 and TRBJ1-5, is DAGVTQSPTHLIKTRGQQVTLRCSPKSGHDTVSWYQQALGQGPQFIFQYYEEEERQRGNFPDRFSGHQFPNYSSELNVNALLLGDSALYLCASSFSGIQPQHFGDGTRLSIL.

This chain joins TRBV28 and TRBJ1-3, with 7 bases that match TRBD1. CDR3 length equals 15 residues. Germline CDR1 MDHEN, CDR2 SYDVKM. V lost 6 bases, J lost 0 bases, and 5 bases stayed unmatched. CDR3 in amino acids: CASRPTGSSGNTIYF. Written as DNA, the CDR3 is TGTGCCAGCAGACCGACAGGGAGCTCTGGAAACACCATATATTTT.

CDR3 region: CASSIPDRVVRGNTIYF. As DNA, the CDR3 is TGTGCCAGTAGTATCCCGGACAGGGTGGTACGAGGAAACACCATATATTTT. The gene calls are TRBV19 and TRBJ1-3; 8 nucleotides match TRBD1. V gave up 3 bases and J gave up 4 bases; unmatched junction bases: 11. CDR1 LNHDA and CDR2 SQIVND come from the germline V gene (reference sequence). CDR3 length equals 17 residues. The entire variable domain, with the rest obtained from reference TRBV19 and TRBJ1-3, is as follows: DGGITQSPKYLFRKEGQNVTLSCEQNLNHDAMYWYRQDPGQGLRLIYYSQIVNDFQKGDIAEGYSVSREKKESFPLTVTSAQKNPTAFYLCASSIPDRVVRGNTIYFGEGSWLTVV.

This chain links TRBV3-1 (or the pseudogene TRBV3-2) with TRBJ1-2; TRBD1 matches 10 bases. This CDR3 contains 15 residues. Germline loops: CDR1 LGHDT, CDR2 YNNKEL (reference sequence). With 4 bases clipped from V and 4 bases from J, the junction kept 6 bases outside the gene matches. The CDR3 loop reads CASSPGTGAGYGYTF. In DNA form, the CDR3 reads TGTGCCAGCAGCCCCGGGACAGGGGCCGGCTATGGCTACACCTTC.

The chain links TRBV5-6 to TRBJ1-2, with no clear D. This CDR3 contains 15 residues. Between the trimmed V and J ends, which lost 0 bases and 4 bases, there was a span of 13 bases. The germline CDR1 and CDR2 sequences are SGHDT and YYEEEE. The CDR3 sequence: CASSLGGRRSYGYTF. The DNA of the CDR3 is TGTGCCAGCAGCTTGGGAGGCCGACGTTCCTATGGCTACACCTTC. The complete variable domain, with remaining parts taken from reference TRBV5-6 and TRBJ1-2, reads DAGVTQSPTHLIKTRGQQVTLRCSPKSGHDTVSWYQQALGQGPQFIFQYYEEEERQRGNFPDRFSGHQFPNYSSELNVNALLLGDSALYLCASSLGGRRSYGYTFGSGTRLTVV.

The genes are TRBV5-1 and TRBJ2-1; 10 positions match TRBD1. V shed 0 bases, J shed 1 base, and the junction held 1 base outside the gene matches. The germline CDR1 and CDR2 sequences are SGHRS and YFSETQ. The CDR3 totals 16 residues. The CDR3 DNA follows: TGCGCCAGCAGCTTGGGGACAGGGGGATCCTACAATGAGCAGTTCTTC. Translation: CASSLGTGGSYNEQFF.

The chain links TRBV4-3 to TRBJ1-5; D not resolved. Germline-derived CDR1 and CDR2 are LGHNA and YSLEER. With 1 base removed from V and 4 bases from J, the gap between germline ends came to 8 bases. The CDR3 length is 14 residues. The CDR3 loop is CASSQVGGNQPQHF. In DNA form, the CDR3 reads TGCGCCAGCAGCCAAGTTGGCGGGAATCAGCCCCAGCATTTT.

This clone was found a few times. CDR3 region: CASSFSRGHLSDEQYF. The CDR3 DNA sequence: TGTGCCAGCAGCTTTAGCAGGGGGCACCTTTCGGACGAGCAGTACTTC. The chain recombines TRBV5-6 with TRBJ2-7; 8 bases are a match to TRBD1. The trim removed 2 bases at V and 5 bases at J, leaving 12 bases unmatched. The CDR3 is 16 residues long. CDR1 and CDR2 (germline): SGHDT, YYEEEE.

This clone occurred a few times. The chain recombines TRBV6-5 with TRBJ2-1; 13 bases agree with TRBD2. The V and J ends lost 2 bases and 6 bases, in that order; junction bases with no gene match: 1. Per the germline V gene, CDR1 is MNHEY and CDR2 is SVGAGI. This CDR3 spans 15 amino acids. CDR3 sequence reads: CASSYGTSGINEQFF. The CDR3 DNA follows: TGTGCCAGCAGTTACGGGACTAGCGGGATCAATGAGCAGTTCTTC.

The rearrangement joins TRBV19 to TRBJ1-6, with D tentatively TRBD1 (5 bases). With 9 bases removed from V and 0 bases from J, the gap between germline ends came to 9 bases. Germline V gene data show CDR1 as LNHDA and CDR2 as SQIVND (reference sequence). The CDR3 totals 14 residues. This CDR3 reads CASDSNSYNSPLHF. CDR3 nucleotides: TGTGCCAGCGACAGCAACTCCTATAATTCACCCCTCCACTTT.

This clone was detected only once. The rearrangement uses TRBV7-9 and TRBJ1-1; 7 nucleotides align to TRBD1. The CDR3 extends over 14 amino acids. Trimming cost V 2 bases and J 5 bases; bases outside gene matches: 5. From germline, CDR1 is SEHNR and CDR2 FQNEAQ (reference sequence). The CDR3 nucleotides are TGTGCCAGCAGCTTAACGACAGGGAGGACTGAAGCTTTCTTT. Translated, it gives CASSLTTGRTEAFF.

In nucleotides, the CDR3 is TGTGCCAGCAGCCCGGGACAGGGGAACTATGGCTACACCTTC. It codes for CASSPGQGNYGYTF. The chain employs TRBV5-6 and TRBJ1-2; 10 nucleotides align to TRBD1. This CDR3 region has 14 residues. Per the germline V gene, CDR1 is SGHDT and CDR2 is YYEEEE. Trimming removed 4 bases from V and 2 bases from J; junction bases left unmatched: 2.

This chain uses TRBV7-2 with TRBJ2-1; possible D gene TRBD1, 6 bases. This CDR3 spans 13 amino acids. With 8 bases removed from V and 5 bases from J, the gap between germline ends came to 13 bases. Germline V CDR1 and CDR2: SGHTA, FQGNSA. DNA of the CDR3: TGTGCCAGCGCAGGACAGATGCACAATGAGCAGTTCTTC. Translated: CASAGQMHNEQFF.

This chain uses TRBV7-2 with TRBJ1-6, with D possibly TRBD1 on 6 matching bases. This CDR3 has 14 residues. Germline V gene data show CDR1 as SGHTA and CDR2 as FQGNSA. V was shortened by 6 bases and J by 6 bases, with 12 bases between the two germline ends. The CDR3 loop reads CASRPRGRNSPLHF. As DNA, the CDR3 is TGTGCCAGCAGACCCAGGGGTCGTAATTCACCCCTCCACTTT. Complete variable domain (other parts from reference TRBV7-2 and TRBJ1-6): GAGVSQSPSNKVTEKGKDVELRCDPISGHTALYWYRQSLGQGLEFLIYFQGNSAPDKSGLPSDRFSAERTGGSVSTLTIQRTQQEDSAVYLCASRPRGRNSPLHFGNGTRLTVT.

The J gene is TRBJ1-2, the V gene TRBV2; 8 nucleotides match TRBD1. CDR1 and CDR2 from the germline V gene are SNHLY and FYNNEI. Losses at the gene ends were 9 bases for V and 4 bases for J; bases not matched to a gene: 4. CDR3 size: 12 residues. The DNA of the CDR3 is TGTGCCAGAAAAGACAGGGGCTATGGCTACACCTTC. Translating it yields CARKDRGYGYTF. Using reference TRBV2 and TRBJ1-2 for the parts outside the CDR3, the full variable domain is EPEVTQTPSHQVTQMGQEVILRCVPISNHLYFYWYRQILGQKVEFLVSFYNNEISEKSEIFDDQFSVERPDGSNFTLKIRSTKLEDSAMYFCARKDRGYGYTFGSGTRLTVV.